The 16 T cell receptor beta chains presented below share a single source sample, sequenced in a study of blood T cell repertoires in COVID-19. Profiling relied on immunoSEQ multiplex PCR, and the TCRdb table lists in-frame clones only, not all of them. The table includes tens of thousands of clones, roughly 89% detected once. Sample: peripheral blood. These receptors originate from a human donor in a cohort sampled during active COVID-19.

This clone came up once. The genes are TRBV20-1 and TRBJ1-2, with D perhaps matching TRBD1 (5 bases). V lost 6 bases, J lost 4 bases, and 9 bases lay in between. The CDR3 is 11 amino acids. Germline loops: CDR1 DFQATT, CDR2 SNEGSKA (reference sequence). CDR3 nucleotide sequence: TGCAGTGCGGGGCGGATCTATGGCTACACCTTC. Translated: CSAGRIYGYTF.

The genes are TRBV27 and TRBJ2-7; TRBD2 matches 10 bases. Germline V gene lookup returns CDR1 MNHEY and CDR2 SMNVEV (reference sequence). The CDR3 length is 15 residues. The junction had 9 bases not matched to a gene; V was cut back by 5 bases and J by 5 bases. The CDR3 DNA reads TGTGCCAGCAGTCTCTCAGCGGGGGGGAGAAACGAGCAGTACTTC. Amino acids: CASSLSAGGRNEQYF.

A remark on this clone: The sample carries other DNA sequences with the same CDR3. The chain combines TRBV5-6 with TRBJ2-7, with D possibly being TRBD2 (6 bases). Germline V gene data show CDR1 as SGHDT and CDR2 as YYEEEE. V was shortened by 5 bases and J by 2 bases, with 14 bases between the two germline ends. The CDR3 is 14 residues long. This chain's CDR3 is CASSYTGLPYEQYF. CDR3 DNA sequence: TGTGCCAGCAGTTATACGGGACTCCCCTACGAGCAGTACTTC. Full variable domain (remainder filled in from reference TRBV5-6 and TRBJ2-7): DAGVTQSPTHLIKTRGQQVTLRCSPKSGHDTVSWYQQALGQGPQFIFQYYEEEERQRGNFPDRFSGHQFPNYSSELNVNALLLGDSALYLCASSYTGLPYEQYFGPGTRLTVT.

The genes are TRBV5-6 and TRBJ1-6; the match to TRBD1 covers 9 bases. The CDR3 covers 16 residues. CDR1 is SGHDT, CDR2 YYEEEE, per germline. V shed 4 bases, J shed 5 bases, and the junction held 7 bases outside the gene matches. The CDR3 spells CASSTGTGSHNSPLHF. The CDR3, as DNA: TGTGCCAGCAGCACCGGGACAGGGTCACATAATTCACCCCTCCACTTT.

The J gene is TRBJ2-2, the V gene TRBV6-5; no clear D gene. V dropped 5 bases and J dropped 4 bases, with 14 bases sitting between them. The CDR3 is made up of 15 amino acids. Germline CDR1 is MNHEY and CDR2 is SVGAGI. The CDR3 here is CASSPPRRSTGELFF. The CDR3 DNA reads TGTGCCAGCAGTCCCCCGAGAAGGAGCACCGGGGAGCTGTTTTTT.

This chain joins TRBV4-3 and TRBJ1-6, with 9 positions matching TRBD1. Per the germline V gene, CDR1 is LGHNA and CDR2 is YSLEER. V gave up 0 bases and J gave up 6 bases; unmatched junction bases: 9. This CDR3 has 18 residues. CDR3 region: CASSQDGYRGLGNSPLHF. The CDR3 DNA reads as TGCGCCAGCAGCCAAGATGGATACAGGGGGCTGGGTAATTCACCCCTCCACTTT.

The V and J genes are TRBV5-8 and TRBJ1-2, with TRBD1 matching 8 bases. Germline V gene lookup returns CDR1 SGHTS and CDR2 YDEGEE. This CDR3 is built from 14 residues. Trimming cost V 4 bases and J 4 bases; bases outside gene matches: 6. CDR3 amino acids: CASSLDREGYGYTF. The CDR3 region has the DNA TGTGCCAGCAGCCTGGACAGGGAGGGCTATGGCTACACCTTC. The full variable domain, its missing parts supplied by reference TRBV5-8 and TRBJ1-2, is EAGVTQSPTHLIKTRGQQATLRCSPISGHTSVYWYQQALGLGLQFLLWYDEGEERNRGNFPPRFSGRQFPNYSSELNVNALELEDSALYLCASSLDREGYGYTFGSGTRLTVV.

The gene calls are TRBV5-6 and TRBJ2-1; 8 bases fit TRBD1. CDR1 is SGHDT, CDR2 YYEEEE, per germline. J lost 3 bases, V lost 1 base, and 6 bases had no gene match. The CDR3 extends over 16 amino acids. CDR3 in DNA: TGTGCCAGCAGCTTGATCGGACAGGGATACTACAATGAGCAGTTCTTC. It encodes CASSLIGQGYYNEQFF.

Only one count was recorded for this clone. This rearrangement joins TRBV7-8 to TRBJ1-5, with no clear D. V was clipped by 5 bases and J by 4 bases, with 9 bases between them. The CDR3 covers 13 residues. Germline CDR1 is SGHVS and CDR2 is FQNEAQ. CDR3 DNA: TGTGCCAGCAGCCGAGGCGGTAATCAGCCCCAGCATTTT. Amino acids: CASSRGGNQPQHF.

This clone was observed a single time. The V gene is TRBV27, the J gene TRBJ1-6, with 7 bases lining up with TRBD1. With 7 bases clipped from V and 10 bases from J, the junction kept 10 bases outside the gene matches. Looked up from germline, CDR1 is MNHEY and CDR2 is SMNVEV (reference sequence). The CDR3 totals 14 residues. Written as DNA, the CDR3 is TGTGCCAGCACATCAGGGGGGTTAGGGTCACCCCTCCACTTT. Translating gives CASTSGGLGSPLHF.

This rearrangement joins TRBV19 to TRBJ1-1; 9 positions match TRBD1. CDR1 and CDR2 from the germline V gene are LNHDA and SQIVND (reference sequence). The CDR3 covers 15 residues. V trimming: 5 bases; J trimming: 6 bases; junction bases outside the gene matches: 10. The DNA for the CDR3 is TGTGCCAGTAGTGTCGCCGGGACAGGGTATTCTGAAGCTTTCTTT. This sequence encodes CASSVAGTGYSEAFF.

The CDR3, as DNA: TGTGCCATCAGTGACAGGGGGAGGAACACTGAAGCTTTCTTT. Translating gives CAISDRGRNTEAFF. The rearrangement uses TRBV10-3 and TRBJ1-1; TRBD1 matches at 7 bases. The CDR3 loop spans 14 amino acids. The germline V gene encodes CDR1 ENHRY and CDR2 SYGVKD. V trimming: 3 bases; J trimming: 1 base; junction bases outside the gene matches: 2.

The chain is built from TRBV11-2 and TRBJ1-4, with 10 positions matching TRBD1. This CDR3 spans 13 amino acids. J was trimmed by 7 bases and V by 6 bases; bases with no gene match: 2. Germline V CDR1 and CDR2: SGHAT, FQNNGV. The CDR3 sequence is CASRWTGGEKLFF. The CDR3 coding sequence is TGTGCCAGCAGATGGACAGGGGGTGAAAAACTGTTTTTT.

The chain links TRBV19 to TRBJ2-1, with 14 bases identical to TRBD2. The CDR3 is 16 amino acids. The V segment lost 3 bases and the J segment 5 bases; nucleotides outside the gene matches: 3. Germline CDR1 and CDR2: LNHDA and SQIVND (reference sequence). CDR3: CASSIGTSGGNNEQFF. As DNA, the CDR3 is TGTGCCAGTAGTATCGGGACTAGCGGGGGAAACAATGAGCAGTTCTTC.

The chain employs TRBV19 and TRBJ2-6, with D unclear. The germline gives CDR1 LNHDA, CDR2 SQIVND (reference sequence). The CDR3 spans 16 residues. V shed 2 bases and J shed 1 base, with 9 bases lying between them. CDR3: CASSIIPSSGANVLTF. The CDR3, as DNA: TGTGCCAGTAGTATAATTCCGAGTTCTGGGGCCAACGTCCTGACTTTC.

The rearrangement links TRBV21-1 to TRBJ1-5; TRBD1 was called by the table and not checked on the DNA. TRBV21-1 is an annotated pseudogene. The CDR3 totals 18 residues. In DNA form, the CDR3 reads TGTGCCAGCAGCCGCGACAGGGGGCCTCGGCGTGGCAATCAGCCCCAGCATTTT. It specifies CASSRDRGPRRGNQPQHF.